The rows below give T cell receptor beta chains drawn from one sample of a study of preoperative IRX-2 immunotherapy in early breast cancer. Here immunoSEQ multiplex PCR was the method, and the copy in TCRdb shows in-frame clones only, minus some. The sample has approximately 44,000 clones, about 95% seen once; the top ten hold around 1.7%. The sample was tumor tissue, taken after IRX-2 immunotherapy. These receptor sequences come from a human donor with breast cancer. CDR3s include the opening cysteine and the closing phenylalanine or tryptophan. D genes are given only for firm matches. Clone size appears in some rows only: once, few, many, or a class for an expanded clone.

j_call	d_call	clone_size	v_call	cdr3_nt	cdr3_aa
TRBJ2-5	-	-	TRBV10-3	TGTGCCATCAGTGAGCAGGGCGGGGAGACCCAGTACTTC	CAISEQGGETQYF
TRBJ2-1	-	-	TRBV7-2	TGTGCCAGCAGCTACTCACCAGGGGATGAGCAGTTCTTC	CASSYSPGDEQFF
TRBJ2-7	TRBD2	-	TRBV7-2	TGTGCCAGCAGCTTAGGCCCTTTGGACGGGGGGGCAGACGAGCAGTACTTC	CASSLGPLDGGADEQYF
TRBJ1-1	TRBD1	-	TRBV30	TGTGCCTGGAGTATACTCCGGGACAGGGGGTGGAACACTGAAGCTTTCTTT	CAWSILRDRGWNTEAFF
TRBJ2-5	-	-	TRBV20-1	TGCAGTGCCTATAAGATAGAGACCCAGTACTTC	CSAYKIETQYF
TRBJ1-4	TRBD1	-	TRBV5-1	TGCGCCAGCAGTACGCGGGACAGGGAGGAAAAACTGTTTTTT	CASSTRDREEKLFF
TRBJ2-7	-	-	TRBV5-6	TGTGCCAGCAGTCCTGACAGGATCCCCTACGAGCAGTACTTC	CASSPDRIPYEQYF
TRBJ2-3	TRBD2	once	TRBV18	TGTGCCAGCTCAGGGGGACTAGCGTACATCACAGATACGCAGTATTTT	CASSGGLAYITDTQYF
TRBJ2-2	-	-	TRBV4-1	TGCGCCAGCAGCCAAGAAATGGGACTCGTGAACACCGGGGAGCTGTTTTTT	CASSQEMGLVNTGELFF
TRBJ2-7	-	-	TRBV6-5	TGTGCCAGCAGTCGAGGTGGGGTTTGGGAGTACGAGCAGTACTTC	CASSRGGVWEYEQYF
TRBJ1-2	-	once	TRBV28	TGTGCCAGCAGTTTGGTCAGAAACTATGGCTACACCTTC	CASSLVRNYGYTF
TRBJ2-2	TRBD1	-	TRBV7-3	TGTGCCAGCAGCCCAGGGACAGTTGACACCGGGGAGCTGTTTTTT	CASSPGTVDTGELFF
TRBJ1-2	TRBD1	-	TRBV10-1	TGCGCCAGCAGTGAGTCCTGTTCAGGGACAGGGGAGTCCGGCTACACCTTC	CASSESCSGTGESGYTF
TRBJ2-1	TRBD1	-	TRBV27	TGTGCCAGCAGTTTGGGACAGGGACCCTACAATGAGCAGTTCTTC	CASSLGQGPYNEQFF
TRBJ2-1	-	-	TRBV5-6	TGTGCCAGCAGCTTGTGGGCGGTAACTCCCAATGAGCAGTTCTTC	CASSLWAVTPNEQFF
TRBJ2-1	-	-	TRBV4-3	TGCGCCAGCAGCCAAGATCTTGGAGCCGAGCAGTTCTTC	CASSQDLGAEQFF
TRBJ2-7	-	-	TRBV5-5	TGTGCCAGCAGCTTTGTCCCCGGCAACTACGAGCAGTACTTC	CASSFVPGNYEQYF
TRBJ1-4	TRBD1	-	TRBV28	TGTGCCAGCAGTTCGACAGGGAAGGAACTGTTTTTT	CASSSTGKELFF
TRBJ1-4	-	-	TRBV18	TGTGCCAGCTCACCTTCTATGGCGTCTCTCGGTGAAAAACTGTTTTTT	CASSPSMASLGEKLFF
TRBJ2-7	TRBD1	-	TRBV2	TGTGCCAGCAACCGGGACAGGCTTGAGGGCGAGCAGTACTTC	CASNRDRLEGEQYF
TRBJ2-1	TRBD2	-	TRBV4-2	TGTGCCAGCAGCCAAGCCACTAGCGGGGGGGTGGGATACAATGAGCAGTTCTTC	CASSQATSGGVGYNEQFF
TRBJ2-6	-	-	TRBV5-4	TGTGCCAGCAGCCCGACGGCAGACTACTCTGGGGCCAACGTCCTGACTTTC	CASSPTADYSGANVLTF
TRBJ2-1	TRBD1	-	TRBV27	TGTGCCAGCAGACGGGACAGGTACAATGAGCAGTTCTTC	CASRRDRYNEQFF
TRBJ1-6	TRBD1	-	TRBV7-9	TGTGCCAGCACCACGACAGGGTCCAATTCACCCCTCCACTTT	CASTTTGSNSPLHF
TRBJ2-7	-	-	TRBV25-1	TGTGCCAGCAGTGAACGAGGGTGGGGATGGGAGCAGTACTTC	CASSERGWGWEQYF
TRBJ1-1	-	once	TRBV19	TGTGCCAGTAGCCGCACAGGGCTCACTGAAGCTTTCTTT	CASSRTGLTEAFF
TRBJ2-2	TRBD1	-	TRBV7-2	TGTGCCAGCAGCTGGACAGGGGGAGGAACCGGGGAGCTGTTTTTT	CASSWTGGGTGELFF
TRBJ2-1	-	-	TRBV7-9	TGTGCCAGCAGCTTAGATTTGGGTCTGGGTGAGCAGTTCTTC	CASSLDLGLGEQFF
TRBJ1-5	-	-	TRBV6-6	TGTGCCAGCAGTTACGGTGGGAATCAGCCCCAGCATTTT	CASSYGGNQPQHF
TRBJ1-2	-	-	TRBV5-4	TGTGCCAGCAGCGGACAGAACTATGGCTACGCCTTC	CASSGQNYGYAF
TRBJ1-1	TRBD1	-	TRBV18	TGTGCCAGCTCGACAGGGAACGTAGGTACTGAAGCTTTCTTT	CASSTGNVGTEAFF
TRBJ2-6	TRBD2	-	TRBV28	TGTGCCAGCAGCCCGGGGGGCTCTGGGGCCAACGTCCTGACTTTC	CASSPGGSGANVLTF
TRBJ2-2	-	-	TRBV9	TGTGCCAGCAGCGTAGGGTCAGGGGCGATCACCGGGGAGCTGTTTTTT	CASSVGSGAITGELFF
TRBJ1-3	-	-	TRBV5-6	TGTGCCAGCAGCTTAGGGATCTCTGGAAACACCATATATTTT	CASSLGISGNTIYF
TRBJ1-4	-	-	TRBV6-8	TGTGCCAGCGGACGATCCCACTATTGGTGCGTTGAAAAACTGTTTTTT	CASGRSHYWCVEKLFF
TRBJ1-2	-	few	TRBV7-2	TGTGCCAGCAGCCCGATCGGTGATGGCTACACCTTC	CASSPIGDGYTF
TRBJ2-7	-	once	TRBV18	TGTGCCAGCTCACCACCGCAGACGGTCCCACCCCCGGAACCCTACGAGCAGTACTTC	CASSPPQTVPPPEPYEQYF
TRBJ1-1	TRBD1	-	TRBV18	TGTGCCAGCTCGCCGAAACAGGGGTGGAACACTGAAGCTTTCTTT	CASSPKQGWNTEAFF
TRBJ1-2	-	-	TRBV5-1	TGCGCCAGCAGCTTTAACAGGGCTAGCTACACCTTC	CASSFNRASYTF
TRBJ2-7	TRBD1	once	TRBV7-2	TGTGCCAGCAGCTTCTCAGGGGGCGCATCCGTCTACGAGCAGTACTTC	CASSFSGGASVYEQYF
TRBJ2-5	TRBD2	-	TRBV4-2	TGTGCCAGCAGCCAGAGAGGCGGGAGTATGGAGACCCAGTACTTC	CASSQRGGSMETQYF
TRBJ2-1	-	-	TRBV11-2	TGTGCCAGCAGCTTAGCCGTTGGCGATGAGCAGTTCTTC	CASSLAVGDEQFF
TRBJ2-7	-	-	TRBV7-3	TGTGCCAGCAGCTTATCCGGAGGGTTATCCTACGAGCAGTACTTC	CASSLSGGLSYEQYF
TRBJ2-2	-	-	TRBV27	TGTGCCAGTGGACTCCTTACCGGGGAGCTGTTTTTT	CASGLLTGELFF
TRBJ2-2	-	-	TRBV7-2	TGTGCCAGCAGCTTAAGGGACGGGAACACCGGGGAGCTGTTTTTT	CASSLRDGNTGELFF
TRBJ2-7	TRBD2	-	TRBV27	TGTGCCAGCAGTAAAGCGGGGGTGCGCTACGAGCAGTACTTC	CASSKAGVRYEQYF
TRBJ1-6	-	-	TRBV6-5	TGTGCCAGCAGTTACTCTGCTATTGGGTATAATTCACCCCTCCACTTT	CASSYSAIGYNSPLHF
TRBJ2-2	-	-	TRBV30	TGTGCCTGGAGTGTGGGGGTTACCGGGGAGCTGTTTTTT	CAWSVGVTGELFF
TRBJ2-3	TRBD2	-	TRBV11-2	TGTGCCAGCAGCTTAGGCGGGGGGCTGGCCACAGATACGCAGTATTTT	CASSLGGGLATDTQYF
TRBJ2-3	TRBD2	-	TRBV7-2	TGTGCCAGCAGCTTAGCGCTTGGTTTCGCGGGGGGGCCGAGGACAGATACGCAGTATTTT	CASSLALGFAGGPRTDTQYF
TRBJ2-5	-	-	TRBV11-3	TGTGCCAGCAGTCGTGGACAGAACCAAGAGACCCAGTACTTC	CASSRGQNQETQYF
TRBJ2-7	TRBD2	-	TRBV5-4	TGTGCCAGCAGCTTGGGACTAGCGAATACCTACGAGCAGTACTTC	CASSLGLANTYEQYF
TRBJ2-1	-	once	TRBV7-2	TGTGCCAGCAGCTCCCCCCCCAATGAGCAGTTCTTC	CASSSPPNEQFF
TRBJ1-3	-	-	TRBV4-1	TGCGCCAGCAGCCAAGACTACGGGAACACCATATATTTT	CASSQDYGNTIYF